This T cell receptor (beta chain) appears in the sequencing data of a study of blood T cell repertoires in COVID-19. Study-wide background: Both acute and convalescent COVID-19 samples were obtained from the United States, Italy and Spain.

The assay was immunoSEQ multiplex PCR, and TCRdb's table has in-frame clones only and misses some. The sample lists about 220,000 clones, about four fifths occurring once. Clinical history as reported by participants underpinned cohort assignment. Exposed enrollees had met someone with a PCR-confirmed or clinician-diagnosed COVID-19 case at some point within the 2 weeks before study entry. The CDR3 length is 14 residues. V lost 5 bases, J lost 5 bases, and 12 bases lay in between. Germline V gene lookup returns CDR1 LNHDA and CDR2 SQIVND (reference sequence). Sequencing was done on a sample of PBMCs or T cells enriched from blood (not recorded which). This TCR was sampled from a woman aged 45-65 years who had been exposed to COVID-19. J is TRBJ1-4 and V is TRBV19; D remains unclear. The DNA of the CDR3 is TGTGCCAGTAGTTCTGCGGGTACGAATGAAAAACTGTTTTTT. Translation gives CASSSAGTNEKLFF.